This record looks at one TCR beta chain sequence and its context. Its target is not known. Time point: week 35, safety follow-up. What each vaccine dose contained was 300 ug of mutant IDH1 20-mer peptide, accompanied by topical imiquimod. The sample comes from a study of a mutant IDH1 vaccine in newly diagnosed glioma. The wider study: Either 4-6 weeks after radiotherapy alone or alongside temozolomide, vaccination was begun. The treated population exhibited a male proportion of roughly 62%, a female proportion of about 40%, and a mean age of approximately 42 years. Study-wide points: The study observed vaccine-induced immune responses in roughly 93% of patients.

Sequenced by immunoSEQ multiplex PCR; TCRdb stores in-frame clones only, minus some. The top ten clones hold about 4.5% of a sample with tens of thousands of clones, 81% of them seen once. V gave up 4 bases and J gave up 7 bases, with 18 bases separating them. In germline, CDR1 is SGDLS, CDR2 YYNGEE. CDR3 size: 15 residues. The sequence was collected from a woman aged 40 to 49 with glioma. Some clones in this sample may be carry-over from other donors' samples. The sample was PBMCs, taken from a glioma patient whose treatment included an IDH1 peptide vaccine. V and J are TRBV9 and TRBJ2-1; perhaps TRBD1 as D (5 bases). The CDR3 DNA follows: TGTGCCAGCAGCCCCGTCCAGGGATCTTTGAATGAGCAGTTCTTC. It is translated as CASSPVQGSLNEQFF.